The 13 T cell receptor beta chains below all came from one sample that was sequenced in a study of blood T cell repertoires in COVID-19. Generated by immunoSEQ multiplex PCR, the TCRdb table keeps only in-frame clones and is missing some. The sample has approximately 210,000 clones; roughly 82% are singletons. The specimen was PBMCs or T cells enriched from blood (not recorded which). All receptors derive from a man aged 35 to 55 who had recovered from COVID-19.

CDR3 loop: CASSYSIQFGSDRRGQPQHF. The CDR3 bases are TGTGCCAGCAGTTACTCTATTCAGTTCGGCTCAGACCGCCGCGGCCAGCCCCAGCATTTT. The rearrangement joins TRBV6-2 or TRBV6-3 to TRBJ1-5, with D uncertain. Trimming removed 0 bases at V and 7 bases at J, with 28 bases between. The CDR3 is 20 residues long. CDR1 is MNHEY and CDR2 is SVGEGT in the germline V gene.

CDR3 in amino acids: CSVARALMNTEAFF. CDR3 in DNA: TGCAGCGTTGCGAGGGCGCTCATGAACACTGAAGCTTTCTTT. This chain connects TRBV29-1 to TRBJ1-1; unclear D gene. This CDR3 comprises 14 residues. V was cut by 4 bases and J by 0 bases, with 12 bases left in between. Germline assignment: CDR1 SQVTM and CDR2 ANQGSEA. The variable domain in full, with the rest retrieved from reference TRBV29-1 and TRBJ1-1, is SAVISQKPSRDICQRGTSLTIQCQVDSQVTMMFWYRQQPGQSLTLIATANQGSEATYESGFVIDKFPISRPNLTFSTLTVSNMSPEDSSIYLCSVARALMNTEAFFGQGTRLTVV.

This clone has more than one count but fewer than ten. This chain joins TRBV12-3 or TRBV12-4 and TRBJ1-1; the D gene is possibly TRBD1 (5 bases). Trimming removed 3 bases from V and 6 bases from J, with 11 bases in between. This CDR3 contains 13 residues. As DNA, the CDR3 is TGTGCCAGCAGTTTTGGCAGGGAATCTGAAGCTTTCTTT. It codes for CASSFGRESEAFF.

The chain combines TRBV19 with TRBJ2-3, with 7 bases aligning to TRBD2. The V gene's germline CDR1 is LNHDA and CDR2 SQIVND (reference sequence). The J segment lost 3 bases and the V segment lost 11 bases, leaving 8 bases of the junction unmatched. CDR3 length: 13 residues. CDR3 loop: CASSGILTDTQYF. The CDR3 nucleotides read TGTGCCTCGAGCGGGATTTTAACAGATACGCAGTATTTT. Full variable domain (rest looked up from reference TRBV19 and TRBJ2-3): DGGITQSPKYLFRKEGQNVTLSCEQNLNHDAMYWYRQDPGQGLRLIYYSQIVNDFQKGDIAEGYSVSREKKESFPLTVTSAQKNPTAFYLCASSGILTDTQYFGPGTRLTVL.

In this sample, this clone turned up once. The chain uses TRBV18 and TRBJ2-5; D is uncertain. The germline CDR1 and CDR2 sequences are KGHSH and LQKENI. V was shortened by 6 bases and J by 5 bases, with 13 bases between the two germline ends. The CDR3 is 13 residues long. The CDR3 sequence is CASSLQSRETQYF. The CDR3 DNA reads TGTGCCAGCTCGCTGCAGTCGAGGGAGACCCAGTACTTC.

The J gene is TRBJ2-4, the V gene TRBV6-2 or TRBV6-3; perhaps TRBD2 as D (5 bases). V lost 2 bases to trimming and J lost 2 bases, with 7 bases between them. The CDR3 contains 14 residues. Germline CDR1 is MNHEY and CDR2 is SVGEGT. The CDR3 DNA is TGTGCCAGCAGTTACGAGCGGACCAAAAACATTCAGTACTTC. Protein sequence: CASSYERTKNIQYF.

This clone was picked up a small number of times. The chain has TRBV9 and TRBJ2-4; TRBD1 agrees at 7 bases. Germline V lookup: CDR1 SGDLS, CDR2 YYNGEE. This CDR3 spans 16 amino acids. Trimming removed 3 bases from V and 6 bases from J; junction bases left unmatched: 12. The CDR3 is CASSATTGFGTNIQYF. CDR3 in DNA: TGTGCCAGCAGCGCGACGACAGGGTTCGGCACAAACATTCAGTACTTC.

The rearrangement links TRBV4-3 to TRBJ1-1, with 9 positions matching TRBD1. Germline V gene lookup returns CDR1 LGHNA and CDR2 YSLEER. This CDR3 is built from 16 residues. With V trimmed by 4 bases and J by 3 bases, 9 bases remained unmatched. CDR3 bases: TGCGCCAGCAGCCGCGGGACAGGGAAAGGGGACACTGAAGCTTTCTTT. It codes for CASSRGTGKGDTEAFF.

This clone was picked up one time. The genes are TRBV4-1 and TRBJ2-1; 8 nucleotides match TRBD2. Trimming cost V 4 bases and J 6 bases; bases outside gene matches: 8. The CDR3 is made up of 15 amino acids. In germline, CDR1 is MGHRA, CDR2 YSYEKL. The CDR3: CASSRTGTRPNEQFF. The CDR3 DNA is TGCGCCAGCAGCCGGACCGGGACTAGGCCCAATGAGCAGTTCTTC.

The CDR3 bases are TGCAGCGCTGGGTCCGGGACTAGCGGTAGGGGCACCGGGGAGCTGTTTTTT. Translating gives CSAGSGTSGRGTGELFF. The rearrangement uses TRBV29-1 and TRBJ2-2, with 11 bases fitting TRBD2. This CDR3 spans 17 amino acids. The V segment lost 7 bases and the J segment 4 bases; nucleotides outside the gene matches: 14. CDR1 is SQVTM and CDR2 is ANQGSEA in the germline V gene.

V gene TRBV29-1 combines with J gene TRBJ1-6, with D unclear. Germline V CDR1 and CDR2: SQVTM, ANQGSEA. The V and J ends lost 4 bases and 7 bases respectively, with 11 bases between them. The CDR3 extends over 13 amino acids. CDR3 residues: CSVAALENSPLHF. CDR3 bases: TGCAGCGTTGCCGCTCTGGAGAATTCACCCCTCCACTTT.

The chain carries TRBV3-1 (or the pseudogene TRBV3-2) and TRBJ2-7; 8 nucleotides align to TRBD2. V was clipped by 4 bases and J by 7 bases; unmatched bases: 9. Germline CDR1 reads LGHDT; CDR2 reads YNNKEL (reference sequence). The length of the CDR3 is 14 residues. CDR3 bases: TGTGCCAGCAGCCCTTCTAGCGGGTTAAGAGAGCAGTACTTC. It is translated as CASSPSSGLREQYF.

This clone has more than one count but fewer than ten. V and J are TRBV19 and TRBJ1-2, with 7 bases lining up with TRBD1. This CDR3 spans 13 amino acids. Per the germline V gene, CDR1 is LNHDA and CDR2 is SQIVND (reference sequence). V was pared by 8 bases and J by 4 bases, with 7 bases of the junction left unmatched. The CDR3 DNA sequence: TGTGCCAGTTCGCTACAGGGGAGCTATGGCTACACCTTC. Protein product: CASSLQGSYGYTF.